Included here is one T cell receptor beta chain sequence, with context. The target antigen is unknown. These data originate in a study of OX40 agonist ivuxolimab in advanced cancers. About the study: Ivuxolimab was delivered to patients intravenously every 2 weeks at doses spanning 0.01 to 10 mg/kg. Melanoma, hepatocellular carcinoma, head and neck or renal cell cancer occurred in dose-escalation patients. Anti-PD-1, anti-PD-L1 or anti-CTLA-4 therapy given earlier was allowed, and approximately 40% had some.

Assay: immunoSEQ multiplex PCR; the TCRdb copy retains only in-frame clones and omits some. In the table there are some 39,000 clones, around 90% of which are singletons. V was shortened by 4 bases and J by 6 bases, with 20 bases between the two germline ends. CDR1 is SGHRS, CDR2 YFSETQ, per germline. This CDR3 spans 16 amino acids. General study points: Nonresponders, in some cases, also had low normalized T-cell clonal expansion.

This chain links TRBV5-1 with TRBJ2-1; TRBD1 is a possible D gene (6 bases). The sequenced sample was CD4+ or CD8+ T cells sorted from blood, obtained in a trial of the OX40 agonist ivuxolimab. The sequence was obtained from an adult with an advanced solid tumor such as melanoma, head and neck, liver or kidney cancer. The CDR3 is CASSAQTGTGANEQFF. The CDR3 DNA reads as TGCGCCAGCAGCGCGCAGACAGGCACCGGCGCCAATGAGCAGTTCTTC.